This TCR beta chain was documented in a study of Ad26.COV2.S vaccination and SARS-CoV-2 variants. Study at large: A participant enrolled in the COV1001 Ad26.COV2.S trial arm provided the sample.

The treatment was: 19 received Ad26.COV2.S at low or high dose, single or two shots; about 5 received placebo; per-sample allocation not given. Sampling took place 63 days after the first vaccine or placebo injection. Germline trimming cut 5 bases from V and 2 bases from J; bases unmatched to any gene: 6. CDR1 is MNHEY and CDR2 is SVGEGT in the germline V gene. The CDR3 runs 16 residues. Clones were sequenced by immunoSEQ multiplex PCR, and TCRdb holds only the in-frame ones, with some missing. The sample consists of some 240,000 clones, around nine tenths of them appearing once. Turning to this clone: Its antigen is unidentified.

Notes on the study in general: Responses of spike-specific T cells (both CD8+ and CD4+) reportedly showed substantial breadth after vaccination.

The source was peripheral blood, collected in a trial of Ad26.COV2.S vaccine versus placebo. This TCR was sampled from a person aged 18 to 59 who received the Ad26.COV2.S COVID-19 vaccine or a placebo. The rearrangement joins TRBV6-2 or TRBV6-3 to TRBJ2-2; 9 bases match TRBD2. CDR3 sequence reads: CASSRGLARNTGELFF. The CDR3 DNA reads TGTGCCAGCAGTCGAGGACTAGCGCGAAACACCGGGGAGCTGTTTTTT.